This T cell receptor beta chain is from a study of cytomegalovirus exposure and HLA in healthy donors. A remark on this clone: Its specificity is not known.

Study-wide findings and caveats: Cytomegalovirus-associated status was assigned to about 160 TCR beta chains.

A multiplex PCR was run with 60 Vbeta primers and 13 Jbeta primers. Assay: immunoSEQ multiplex PCR; the TCRdb copy retains only in-frame clones and omits some. The data hold approximately 150,000 clones, with approximately 80% observed a single time. In germline, CDR1 is MNHEY, CDR2 SVGAGI. The CDR3 runs to 15 residues. Trimming took 7 bases from V and 0 from J, leaving 16 bases between them. Sequenced: PBMCs. This TCR was recovered from a man aged 40-49 years in good health and CMV-seronegative. The rearrangement links TRBV6-5 to TRBJ2-7; D perhaps matches TRBD1 (6 bases). The chain's CDR3 is CASMRGDISSYEQYF. CDR3 bases: TGTGCCAGCATGAGAGGGGACATTAGCTCCTACGAGCAGTACTTC.